The clone carrying this TCR beta chain showed up just a few times. The CDR3 runs 16 residues. The germline V gene has CDR1 SGDLS and CDR2 YYNGEE. With 0 bases removed from V and 2 bases from J, the gap between germline ends came to 14 bases. This sample was included in a study of T-cell memory formation after mild COVID-19. 5'RACE primed from the constant segment yielded TCR alpha and TCR beta cDNA libraries bearing sample barcodes and UMIs. From the 5' RACE reads, TCRdb called clonotypes with MiXCR, one entry per CDR3 protein. This sample yields 300,000 to 350,000 distinct CDR3 sequences, of which approximately 13% are seen a single time; roughly a fifth belongs to the top ten.

This chain connects TRBV9 to TRBJ1-1; D gene ambiguous. The clonotype comes from a young man who had mild COVID-19 (a few samples of this study predate the infection). Cell type and time point are not known. The material sequenced was PBMCs or a T cell subset sorted from them (not recorded which). CDR3 nucleotides: TGTGCCAGCAGCGTAGCTGTTCCAGGCCCAAACACTGAAGCTTTCTTT. It codes for CASSVAVPGPNTEAFF.